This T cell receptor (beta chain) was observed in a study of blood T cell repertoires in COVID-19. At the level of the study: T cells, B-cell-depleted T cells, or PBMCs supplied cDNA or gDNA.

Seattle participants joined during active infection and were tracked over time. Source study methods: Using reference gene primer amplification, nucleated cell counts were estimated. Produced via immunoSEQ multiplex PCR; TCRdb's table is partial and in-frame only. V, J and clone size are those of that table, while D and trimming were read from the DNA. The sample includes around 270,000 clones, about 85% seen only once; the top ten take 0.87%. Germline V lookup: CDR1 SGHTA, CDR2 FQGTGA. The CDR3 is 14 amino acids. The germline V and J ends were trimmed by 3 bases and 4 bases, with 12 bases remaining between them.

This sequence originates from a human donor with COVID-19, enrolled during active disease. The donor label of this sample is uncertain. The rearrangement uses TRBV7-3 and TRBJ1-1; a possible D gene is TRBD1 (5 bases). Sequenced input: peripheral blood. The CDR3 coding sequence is TGTGCCAGCAGCTTCGGAGGGGCAGGCACTGAAGCTTTCTTT. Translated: CASSFGGAGTEAFF.